The clone carrying this TCR beta chain occurred many times. The data originate from a study of human T cells and chemical hapten exposure. Noted time point: pre-sensitization, week 0. Stated treatment: therapeutic diphenylcyclopropenone sensitization with weekly scalp DPC. Each CDR3 protein is one row after TCRdb ran MiXCR on the RACE reads. The profile covers roughly 250,000 distinct CDR3 sequences, with 8.6% appearing a single time and approximately 2.3% taken by the ten largest. CDR3 length: 15 amino acids. With 4 bases removed from V and 6 bases from J, the gap between germline ends came to 17 bases. Germline V gene sequence: CDR1 SGHVS, CDR2 FNYEAQ.

The J gene is TRBJ2-3, the V gene TRBV7-6; D possibly corresponds to TRBD2 (6 bases). The sample here was whole blood, taken in connection with sensitization to the hapten diphenylcyclopropenone (DPC). This TCR came from a woman aged 40 to 50 with alopecia areata. Some clones in this sample may be carry-over from other donors' samples. The CDR3 sequence: CASSWSAGGRDTQYF. The CDR3 nucleotides read TGTGCCAGCAGCTGGAGCGCCGGAGGGCGGGATACGCAGTATTTT.